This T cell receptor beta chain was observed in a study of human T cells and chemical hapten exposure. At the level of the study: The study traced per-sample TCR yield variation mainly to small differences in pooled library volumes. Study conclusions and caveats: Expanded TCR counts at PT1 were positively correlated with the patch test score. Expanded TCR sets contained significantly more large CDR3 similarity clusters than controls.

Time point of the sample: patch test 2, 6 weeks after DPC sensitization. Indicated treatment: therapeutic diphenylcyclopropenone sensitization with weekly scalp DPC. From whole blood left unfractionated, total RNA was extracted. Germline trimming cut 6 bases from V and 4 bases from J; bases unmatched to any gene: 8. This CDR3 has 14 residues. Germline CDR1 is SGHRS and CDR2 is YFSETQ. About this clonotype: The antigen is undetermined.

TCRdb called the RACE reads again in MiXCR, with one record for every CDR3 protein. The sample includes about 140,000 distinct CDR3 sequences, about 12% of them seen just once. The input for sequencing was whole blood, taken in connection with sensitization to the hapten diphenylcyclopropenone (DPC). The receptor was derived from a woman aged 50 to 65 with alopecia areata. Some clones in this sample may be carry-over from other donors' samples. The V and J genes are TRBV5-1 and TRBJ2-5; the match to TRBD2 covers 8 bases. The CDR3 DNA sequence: TGCGCCAGCAAGGACGGGAGGGCCGGAGAGACCCAGTACTTC. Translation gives CASKDGRAGETQYF.